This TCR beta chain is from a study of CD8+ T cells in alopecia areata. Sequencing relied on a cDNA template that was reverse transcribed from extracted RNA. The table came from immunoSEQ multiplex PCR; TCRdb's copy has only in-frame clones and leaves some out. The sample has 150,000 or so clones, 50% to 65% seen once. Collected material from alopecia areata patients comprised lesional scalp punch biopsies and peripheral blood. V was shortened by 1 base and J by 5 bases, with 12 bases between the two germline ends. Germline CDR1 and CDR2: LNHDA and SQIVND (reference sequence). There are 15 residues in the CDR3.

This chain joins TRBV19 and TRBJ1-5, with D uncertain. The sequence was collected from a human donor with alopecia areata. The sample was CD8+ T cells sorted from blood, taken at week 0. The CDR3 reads CASSIADSNYQPQHF. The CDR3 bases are TGTGCCAGTAGTATAGCGGACTCCAATTATCAGCCCCAGCATTTT. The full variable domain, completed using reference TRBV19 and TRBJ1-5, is DGGITQSPKYLFRKEGQNVTLSCEQNLNHDAMYWYRQDPGQGLRLIYYSQIVNDFQKGDIAEGYSVSREKKESFPLTVTSAQKNPTAFYLCASSIADSNYQPQHFGDGTRLSIL.